The T cell receptor beta chain described here comes from a study of shared clonotypes between healthy human individuals. V was pared by 1 base and J by 3 bases, with 13 bases between. CDR1 is SGHKS and CDR2 is YYEKEE in the germline V gene (reference sequence). This CDR3 comprises 15 residues. TCRdb's table, derived via immunoSEQ multiplex PCR, lists solely in-frame clones and lacks some. The sample contains around 720,000 clones, 60% to 75% of which appear only once. The donors were all Caucasian adults (living in Nashville, Tennessee). In this sample, this clone turned up a few times. What it binds is unknown. Whole-study findings and limits: Some naive CD4 clonotypes, 4.5% to 5.5%, turned up in common across a handful of donors. Generation probability values for non-shared clonotypes were lower than those for clonotypes shared by all four donors.

The material sequenced was memory CD4+ T cells sorted from blood. Subset specified: CD45RA-negative fraction. The J gene is TRBJ1-2, the V gene TRBV5-5; D is perhaps TRBD1 (5 bases). The clonotype originates from a woman younger than 45 in good health. The CDR3 coding sequence is TGTGCCAGCAGCTTGCGAGTCCGGGGCGACTATGGCTACACCTTC. Amino acid sequence: CASSLRVRGDYGYTF.